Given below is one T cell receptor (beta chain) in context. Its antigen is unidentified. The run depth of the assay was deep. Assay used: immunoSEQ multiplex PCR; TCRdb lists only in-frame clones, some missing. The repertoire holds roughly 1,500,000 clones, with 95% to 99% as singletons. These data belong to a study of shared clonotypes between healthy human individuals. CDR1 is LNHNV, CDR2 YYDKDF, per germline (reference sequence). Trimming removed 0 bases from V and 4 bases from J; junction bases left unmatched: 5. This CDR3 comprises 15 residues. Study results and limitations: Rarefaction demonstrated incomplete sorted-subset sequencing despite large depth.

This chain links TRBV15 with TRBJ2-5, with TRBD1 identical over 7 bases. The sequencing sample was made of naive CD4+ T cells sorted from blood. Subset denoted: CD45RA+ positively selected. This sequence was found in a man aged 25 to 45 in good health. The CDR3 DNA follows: TGTGCCACCAGCAGAGATCCGACAGGGCCAGAGACCCAGTACTTC. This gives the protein CATSRDPTGPETQYF.